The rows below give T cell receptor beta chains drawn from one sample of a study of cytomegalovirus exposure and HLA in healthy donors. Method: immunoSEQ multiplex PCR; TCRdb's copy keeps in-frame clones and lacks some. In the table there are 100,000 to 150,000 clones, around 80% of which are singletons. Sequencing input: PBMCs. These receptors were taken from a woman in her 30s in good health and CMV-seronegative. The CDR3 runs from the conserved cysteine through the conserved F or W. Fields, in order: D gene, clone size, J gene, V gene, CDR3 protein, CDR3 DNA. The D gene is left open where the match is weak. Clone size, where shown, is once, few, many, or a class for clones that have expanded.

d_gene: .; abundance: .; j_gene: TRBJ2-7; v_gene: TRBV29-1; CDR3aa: CSVDTGTWEQYF; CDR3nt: TGCAGCGTTGATACAGGGACGTGGGAGCAGTACTTC
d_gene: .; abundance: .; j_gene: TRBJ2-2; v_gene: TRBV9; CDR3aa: CASSVGGPGELFF; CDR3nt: TGTGCCAGCAGCGTAGGTGGGCCCGGGGAGCTGTTTTTT
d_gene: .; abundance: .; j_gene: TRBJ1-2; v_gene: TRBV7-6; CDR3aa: CASSLGQGHGYTF; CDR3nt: TGTGCCAGCAGCTTAGGGCAGGGGCATGGCTACACCTTC
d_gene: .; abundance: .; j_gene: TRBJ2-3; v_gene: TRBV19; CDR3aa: CASSLVRGPDTQYF; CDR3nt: TGTGCCAGTAGCCTGGTGCGGGGTCCAGATACGCAGTATTTT
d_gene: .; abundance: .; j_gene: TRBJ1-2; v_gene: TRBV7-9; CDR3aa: CASSLPGRVGYTF; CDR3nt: TGTGCCAGCAGCTTACCGGGCAGGGTTGGCTACACCTTC
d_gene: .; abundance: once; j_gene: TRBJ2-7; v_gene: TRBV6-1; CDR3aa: CASSEYRLTYEQYF; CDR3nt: TGTGCCAGCAGTGAGTACAGGCTTACCTACGAGCAGTACTTC
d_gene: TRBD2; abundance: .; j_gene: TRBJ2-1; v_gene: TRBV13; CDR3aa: CASSVGTSGYNEQFF; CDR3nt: TGTGCCAGCAGCGTAGGGACTAGCGGGTACAATGAGCAGTTCTTC
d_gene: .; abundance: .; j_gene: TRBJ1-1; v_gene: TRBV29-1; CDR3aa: CSVANTMAFF; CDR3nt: TGCAGCGTTGCGAATACAATGGCTTTCTTT
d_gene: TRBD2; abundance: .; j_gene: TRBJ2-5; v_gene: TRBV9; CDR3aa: CASSLEGTLAAETQYF; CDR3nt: TGTGCCAGCAGCCTCGAGGGGACACTAGCGGCGGAGACCCAGTACTTC
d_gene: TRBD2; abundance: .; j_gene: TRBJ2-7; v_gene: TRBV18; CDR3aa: CASSPESGVLSYNVVPPYEQYF; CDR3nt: TGTGCCAGCTCACCGGAGAGCGGGGTTCTCTCCTATAATGTGGTACCCCCCTACGAGCAGTACTTC
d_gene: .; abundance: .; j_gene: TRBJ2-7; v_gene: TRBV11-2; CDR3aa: CASSPDQTGQYF; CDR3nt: TGTGCCAGCAGCCCGGACCAAACAGGGCAGTACTTC
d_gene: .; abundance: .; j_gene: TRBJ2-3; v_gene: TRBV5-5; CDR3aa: CASSSSEPTDTQYF; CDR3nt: TGTGCCAGCAGTTCTAGCGAACCCACAGATACGCAGTATTTT
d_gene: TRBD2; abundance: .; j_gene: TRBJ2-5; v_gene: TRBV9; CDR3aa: CASSVGLGGETQYF; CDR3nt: TGTGCCAGCAGCGTGGGACTAGGGGGGGAGACCCAGTACTTC
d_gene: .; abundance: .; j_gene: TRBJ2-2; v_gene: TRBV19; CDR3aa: CASNKRLGQYTGELFF; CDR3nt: TGTGCCAGTAACAAGAGACTTGGACAATACACCGGGGAGCTGTTTTTT
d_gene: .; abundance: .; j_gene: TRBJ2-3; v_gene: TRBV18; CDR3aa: CASSPRTGADTQYF; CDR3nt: TGTGCCAGCTCACCGAGGACCGGGGCAGATACGCAGTATTTT
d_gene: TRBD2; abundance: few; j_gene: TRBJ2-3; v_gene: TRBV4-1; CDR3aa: CASSQDEGGGVTDTQYF; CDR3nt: TGCGCCAGCAGCCAAGACGAGGGCGGGGGGGTCACAGATACGCAGTATTTT
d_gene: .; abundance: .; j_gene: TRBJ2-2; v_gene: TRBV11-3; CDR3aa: CASIAFRGRELFF; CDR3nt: TGTGCCAGCATAGCTTTCAGGGGCCGGGAGCTGTTTTTT
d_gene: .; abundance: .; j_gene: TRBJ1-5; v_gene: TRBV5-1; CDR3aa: CASSARGNQPQHF; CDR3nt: TGCGCCAGCAGCGCGAGAGGGAATCAGCCCCAGCATTTT
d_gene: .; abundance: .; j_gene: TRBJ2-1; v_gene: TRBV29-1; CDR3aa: CSARKVGGSYNEQFF; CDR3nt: TGCAGCGCAAGGAAGGTCGGGGGCTCCTACAATGAGCAGTTCTTC
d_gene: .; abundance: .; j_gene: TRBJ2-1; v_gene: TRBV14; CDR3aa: CASSPFAEENEQFF; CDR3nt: TGTGCCAGCAGCCCTTTTGCAGAGGAGAATGAGCAGTTCTTC
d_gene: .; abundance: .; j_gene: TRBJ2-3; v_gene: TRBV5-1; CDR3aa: CASSVPLESTDTQYF; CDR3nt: TGCGCCAGCAGCGTCCCTCTAGAGTCCACAGATACGCAGTATTTT
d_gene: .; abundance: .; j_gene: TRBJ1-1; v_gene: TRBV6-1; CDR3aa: CASSLQGRDTEAFF; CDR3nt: TGTGCCAGCAGTTTACAGGGAAGGGACACTGAAGCTTTCTTT
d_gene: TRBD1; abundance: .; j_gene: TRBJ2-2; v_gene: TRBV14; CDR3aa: CASRGQYTGELFF; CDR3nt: TGTGCCAGCCGGGGACAGTACACCGGGGAGCTGTTTTTT
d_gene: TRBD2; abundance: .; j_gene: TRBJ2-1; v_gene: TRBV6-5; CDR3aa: CASSLGSGINEQFF; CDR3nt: TGTGCCAGCAGTTTAGGTAGCGGGATTAATGAGCAGTTCTTC
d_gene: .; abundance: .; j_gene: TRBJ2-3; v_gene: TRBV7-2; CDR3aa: CASSFYHNTDTQYF; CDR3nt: TGTGCCAGCAGCTTCTATCATAACACAGATACGCAGTATTTT
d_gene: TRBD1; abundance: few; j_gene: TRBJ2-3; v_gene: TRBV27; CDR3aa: CASSFGQGDDTQYF; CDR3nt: TGTGCCAGCAGTTTCGGACAGGGGGATGATACGCAGTATTTT
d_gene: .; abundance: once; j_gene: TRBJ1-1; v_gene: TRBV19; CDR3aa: CASSITGNTEAFF; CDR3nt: TGTGCCAGTAGTATTACCGGGAACACTGAAGCTTTCTTT
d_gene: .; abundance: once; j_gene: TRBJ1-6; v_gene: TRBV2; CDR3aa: CASSAGSRGSPLHF; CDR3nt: TGTGCCAGCAGTGCAGGGTCAAGAGGCTCACCCCTCCACTTT
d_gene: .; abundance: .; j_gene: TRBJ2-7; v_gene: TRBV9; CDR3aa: CASSAGYLISYEQYF; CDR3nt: TGTGCCAGCAGCGCAGGGTACTTGATCTCCTACGAGCAGTACTTC
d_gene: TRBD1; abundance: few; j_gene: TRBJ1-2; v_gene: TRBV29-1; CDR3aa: CSVERQGTNYGYTF; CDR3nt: TGCAGCGTTGAAAGACAGGGAACGAACTATGGCTACACCTTC
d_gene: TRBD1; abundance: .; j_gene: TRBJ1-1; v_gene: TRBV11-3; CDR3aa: CASSRGQGTPEAFF; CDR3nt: TGTGCCAGCAGCCGGGGACAGGGGACCCCTGAAGCTTTCTTT
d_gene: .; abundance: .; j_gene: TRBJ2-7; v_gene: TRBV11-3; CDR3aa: CASSLGGYSYEQYF; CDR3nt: TGTGCCAGCAGCTTAGGCGGGTACTCCTACGAGCAGTACTTC
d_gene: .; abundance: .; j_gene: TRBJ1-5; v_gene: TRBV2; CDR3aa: CASSEERSPKPQHF; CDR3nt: TGTGCCAGCAGTGAGGAAAGGAGCCCTAAGCCCCAGCATTTT
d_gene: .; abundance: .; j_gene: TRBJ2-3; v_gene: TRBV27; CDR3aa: CASSLAGTDTQYF; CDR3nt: TGTGCCAGCAGTTTAGCGGGCACAGATACGCAGTATTTT
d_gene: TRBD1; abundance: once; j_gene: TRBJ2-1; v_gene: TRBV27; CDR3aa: CASSLLKGAISYNEQFF; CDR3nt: TGTGCCAGCAGTTTATTAAAGGGGGCCATCTCCTACAATGAGCAGTTCTTC